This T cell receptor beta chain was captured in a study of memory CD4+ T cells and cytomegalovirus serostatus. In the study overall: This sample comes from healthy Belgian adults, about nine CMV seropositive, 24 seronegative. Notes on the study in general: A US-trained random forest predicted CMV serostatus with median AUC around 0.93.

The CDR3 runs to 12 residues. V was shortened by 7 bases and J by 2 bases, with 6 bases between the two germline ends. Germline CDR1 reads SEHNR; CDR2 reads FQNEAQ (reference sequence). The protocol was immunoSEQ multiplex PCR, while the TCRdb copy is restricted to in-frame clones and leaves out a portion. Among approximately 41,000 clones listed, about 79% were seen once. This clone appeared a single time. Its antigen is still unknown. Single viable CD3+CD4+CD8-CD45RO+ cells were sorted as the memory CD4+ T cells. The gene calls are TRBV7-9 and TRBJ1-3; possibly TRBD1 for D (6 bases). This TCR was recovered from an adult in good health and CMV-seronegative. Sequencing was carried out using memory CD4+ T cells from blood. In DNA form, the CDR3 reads TGTGCCAGCAAGGGGGCTGGAAACACCATATATTTT. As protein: CASKGAGNTIYF.